Presented here are 3 T cell receptor beta chains from one specimen sequenced in a study of T cells after yellow fever vaccination. TCRdb reprocessed the 5' RACE reads with MiXCR, giving one entry per CDR3 protein. This table holds around 340,000 distinct CDR3 sequences, about an eighth found once. This specimen was CD4+ T cells sorted from PBMCs, taken 15 days after the yellow fever booster vaccination. The receptors stem from a man aged 18-30 years who received the YFV17D yellow fever vaccine.

This clonotype was found many times. The V and J genes are TRBV4-3 and TRBJ2-1; 15 nucleotides align to TRBD2. With V trimmed by 1 base and J by 0 bases, 7 bases remained unmatched. Per the germline V gene, CDR1 is LGHNA and CDR2 is YSLEER. This CDR3 spans 20 amino acids. The CDR3 here is CASSQGGLAGGRNSYNEQFF. Written as DNA, the CDR3 is TGCGCCAGCAGCCAAGGGGGACTAGCGGGGGGACGAAACTCCTACAATGAGCAGTTCTTC.

This clonotype was counted a few times. At one of its ends the junction is not consistent with the germline gene, which may arise from a read error. V usage is TRBV7-2 and J usage is TRBJ2-3; D gene ambiguous. Germline V lookup: CDR1 SGHTA, CDR2 FQGNSA. This CDR3 spans 13 amino acids. CDR3 amino acids: CASSSIGWVEVNF. As DNA, the CDR3 is TGTGCCAGCAGCTCCATTGGGTGGGTTGAGGTTAATTTT.

The chain recombines TRBV5-1 with TRBJ2-3; 8 bases fit TRBD2. The germline V gene encodes CDR1 SGHRS and CDR2 YFSETQ. The CDR3 covers 16 residues. V shed 0 bases, J shed 2 bases, and the junction held 5 bases outside the gene matches. The CDR3 bases are TGCGCCAGCAGCTTGGGAGCGGGGGCACACACAGATACGCAGTATTTT. Amino acids: CASSLGAGAHTDTQYF.